This is a list of T cell receptor beta chains from one sample in a study of molecular identifiers for immune sequencing clone quantification. A single record per CDR3 protein comes from TCRdb applying MiXCR to the PCR reads. This sample yields approximately 500,000 distinct CDR3 sequences, of which around 23% are seen a single time; roughly 0.79% belongs to the top ten. What was sequenced was naive CD8+ T cells from blood, with Jurkat cell RNA spiked in. These TCRs come from a human donor in good health. Some libraries in this study had Jurkat cell RNA spiked in. Each CDR3 is given with its conserved first and last residue. D genes are given only for firm matches. Clone size is given for some rows only: seen once, a few or many times, or a class if the clone is expanded.

clone size,D gene,J gene,V gene,CDR3 DNA,CDR3 protein
many,TRBD2,TRBJ2-3,TRBV7-9,TGTGCCAGCAGCTCACCTGGGGGAAGACTAGCGGATAGCACAGATACGCAGTATTTT,CASSSPGGRLADSTDTQYF
.,.,TRBJ2-3,TRBV27,TGTGCCAGCAGTATCAGGGGTTTTAGCACAGATACGCGGTATTTT,CASSIRGFSTDTRYF
.,.,TRBJ2-1,TRBV10-3,TGTGCCATCAGTGTAGTAGGGTTAGAATTTGGGCGCAATGAGCAGTTCTTC,CAISVVGLEFGRNEQFF
.,TRBD2,TRBJ2-7,TRBV5-3,TGTGCCAGCAGCTCCGGGACTAATCCCTACGAGCAGTACTTC,CASSSGTNPYEQYF
many,.,TRBJ2-3,TRBV19,TGTGCCAGTAGTGTGGACAGTCCAGATACGCAGTATTTT,CASSVDSPDTQYF
.,TRBD1,TRBJ1-2,TRBV2,TGTGCCACCAGGGGGCTTGACTATGGCTACACCTTC,CATRGLDYGYTF
few,.,TRBJ2-1,TRBV27,TGTGCCAGCTCGGCAAATACCCCCGGGGATGAGCAGTTCTTC,CASSANTPGDEQFF
many,TRBD1,TRBJ2-7,TRBV6-6,TGTGCCAGCAGTTACTACGGACAGGGCCAGTCCTACGAGCAGTACTTC,CASSYYGQGQSYEQYF
.,.,TRBJ2-2,TRBV20-1,TGCAGTGCTAGAGATGAGCGGGTCAACACCGGGGAGCTGTTTTTT,CSARDERVNTGELFF
many,.,TRBJ2-6,TRBV12-3/TRBV12-4,TGTGCCAGCAGTTTAGGACAGGACCTATACTCTGGGGCCAACGTCCTGACTTTC,CASSLGQDLYSGANVLTF
few,.,TRBJ1-1,TRBV6-5,TGTGCCAGCAGTTACGGACCCGGCACTGAAGCTTTCTTT,CASSYGPGTEAFF
few,TRBD1,TRBJ2-1,TRBV7-2,TGTGCCAGCAGCTACGGGACAGCCGGCTACAATGAGCAGTTCTTC,CASSYGTAGYNEQFF
.,.,TRBJ1-1,TRBV27,TGTGCCAGCAGTTTAGGTGGCGGGGGCCCTGAAGCTTTCTTT,CASSLGGGGPEAFF
few,.,TRBJ2-2,TRBV5-1,TGCGCCAGCAGCTTGGGGGGCTCAACGAACACCGGGGAGCTGTTTTTT,CASSLGGSTNTGELFF
many,TRBD2,TRBJ2-1,TRBV7-2,TGTGCCAGCAGCCTTAGCGGGACTCCCGATGAGCAGTTCTTC,CASSLSGTPDEQFF
few,.,TRBJ1-2,TRBV4-1,TGCGCCAGCAGCCAAGACCCTTCGACAGACTATGGCTACACCTTC,CASSQDPSTDYGYTF
many,TRBD2,TRBJ2-7,TRBV20-1,TGCAGTGCTAAAATAGCGGGCCCAACCTTGTACGAGCAGTACTTC,CSAKIAGPTLYEQYF
many,.,TRBJ2-5,TRBV23-1,TGCGCCAGCAGTCAACCAAGAGGGGACACACAAGAGACCCAGTACTTC,CASSQPRGDTQETQYF
few,.,TRBJ2-3,TRBV4-3,TGCGCCAGCAGCCAAGAAGGAGGGAACACAGATACGCAGTATTTT,CASSQEGGNTDTQYF
once,.,TRBJ2-5,TRBV19,TGTGCCAGTGGCAAGTTTAGGGACCAAGAGACCCAGTACTTC,CASGKFRDQETQYF
.,.,TRBJ2-2,TRBV30,TGTGCCTGGAGTCAATACACCGAGGAGCTGTTTTTT,CAWSQYTEELFF
many,TRBD2,TRBJ2-5,TRBV7-6,TGTGCCAGCAGCTTAGCTAGCGGGGGACCCGCGGCCCAGTACTTC,CASSLASGGPAAQYF
few,TRBD2,TRBJ2-5,TRBV7-9,TGTGCCAGCAGCCCGGGACTAGCGGGTTGGGAGACCCAGTACTTC,CASSPGLAGWETQYF
few,.,TRBJ1-5,TRBV6-2/TRBV6-3,TGTGCCAGCAGAACGGGGGAACGTAACTCGTGGGAGCATTTT,CASRTGERNSWEHF
many,.,TRBJ1-5,TRBV27,TGTGCCAGCAGTATGGGTCGGAATCAGCCCCAGCATTTT,CASSMGRNQPQHF
.,TRBD2,TRBJ2-3,TRBV20-1,TGCAGTGCTAGAGAAGCGGGGAGTTGGGATACGCAGTATTTT,CSAREAGSWDTQYF
.,.,TRBJ2-7,TRBV20-1,TGCAGTGCTAGAGATCTGTTAAGGGGCGAGCAGTACTTC,CSARDLLRGEQYF
.,TRBD1,TRBJ2-3,TRBV6-6,TGTGCCAGCAGTACGACAGGGGGCCGTGGAGATACGCAGTATTTT,CASSTTGGRGDTQYF
many,TRBD2,TRBJ2-3,TRBV14,TGTGCCAGCAGCCAGGAAGCGGGAGGGAGGACAGATACGCAGTATTTT,CASSQEAGGRTDTQYF
.,.,TRBJ1-5,TRBV27,TGTGCCAGCAGCCTTCTCGGGTTGGGAAGTGAACAGCCCCAGCATTTT,CASSLLGLGSEQPQHF
.,.,TRBJ2-7,TRBV4-1,TGCACCAGCTCCCTGGCGGGCAGGGGCTACGAGCAGTACTTC,CTSSLAGRGYEQYF
many,TRBD1,TRBJ1-2,TRBV19,TGTGCCAGTAGTATAGGACAGGGGTACGGCTACACCTTC,CASSIGQGYGYTF
.,.,TRBJ2-5,TRBV15,TGTGCCGCCAGCTCCCCCCAGGAGCCAGAGACCCAGTACTTC,CAASSPQEPETQYF
.,TRBD2,TRBJ2-1,TRBV4-2,TGTGCCAGCAGCCAAGAAGGTGCGGGAGAGTACAATGAGCAGTTCTTC,CASSQEGAGEYNEQFF
few,TRBD2,TRBJ2-2,TRBV7-9,TGTGCCAGCAGCTTGGGAGCGGGGCTGGACACCGGGGAGCTGTTTTTT,CASSLGAGLDTGELFF
few,.,TRBJ2-7,TRBV7-9,TGTGCCAGCAGCTTATTCTCGGACAGTTACGAGCAGTACTTC,CASSLFSDSYEQYF
.,.,TRBJ2-2,TRBV12-3/TRBV12-4,TGTGCCAGCGGAAACGAGGACACCGGGGAGCTGTTTTTT,CASGNEDTGELFF
few,.,TRBJ1-1,TRBV5-1,TGCGCCAGCAGCATGAGCAGGGGTTTTACTGAAGCTTTCTTT,CASSMSRGFTEAFF
few,TRBD1,TRBJ1-1,TRBV7-9,TGTGCCAGCAGCTCTAACAGGGGGCGCGGGAACACTGAAGCTTTCTTT,CASSSNRGRGNTEAFF
few,TRBD1,TRBJ1-2,TRBV7-9,TGTGCCAGCAGCTTAGGGGACAGGAGGGGCGAGAACTATGGCTACACCTTC,CASSLGDRRGENYGYTF
.,.,TRBJ2-5,TRBV25-1,TGTGCCAGCAGTGAATATGGTCAGGGTGGGGAGTTGACCCAGTACTTC,CASSEYGQGGELTQYF
few,.,TRBJ2-1,TRBV12-3/TRBV12-4,TGTGCCAGCAATGAACGGGCTTATAATGAGCAGTTCTTC,CASNERAYNEQFF
few,TRBD2,TRBJ2-2,TRBV24-1,TGTGCCACCAGTGCCGTGAGGCTAGCGGGAGGGGAGACGACCGGGGAGCTGTTTTTT,CATSAVRLAGGETTGELFF
many,TRBD1,TRBJ1-1,TRBV29-1,TGCAGCGTTGAAGTCGTCTCGACAGGGGGCCGGAACACTGAAGCTTTCTTT,CSVEVVSTGGRNTEAFF
few,TRBD2,TRBJ2-7,TRBV6-2/TRBV6-3,TGTGCCAGCGCTGCTAGCGGGAGCTACGAGCAGTACTTC,CASAASGSYEQYF
many,.,TRBJ2-2,TRBV29-1,TGCAGCGTTGTTGACAGGCGGACCGGGGAGCTGTTTTTT,CSVVDRRTGELFF
many,.,TRBJ2-5,TRBV6-5,TGTGCCAGCACCGAACTGAGCGGAGAGACCCAGTACTTC,CASTELSGETQYF
.,.,TRBJ2-6,TRBV9,TGTGTCAGCAGCACCCCACAGGGCACCTCTGGGGCCAACGTCCTGACTTTC,CVSSTPQGTSGANVLTF
.,.,TRBJ1-1,TRBV9,TGTGCCAGCAGCGTAGGAGCTTGGGGGAACACTGAAGCTTTCTTT,CASSVGAWGNTEAFF
.,TRBD2,TRBJ2-1,TRBV4-3,TGCGCCAGCAGCCAACATAGCGGGGGGGCCGGGGAGCAGTTCTTC,CASSQHSGGAGEQFF
few,.,TRBJ2-6,TRBV10-3,TGTGCCATCGGGGCCTCCAGCTCTGGGGCCAACGTCCTGACTTTC,CAIGASSSGANVLTF
many,.,TRBJ2-3,TRBV4-3,TGCGCCAGCAGCCAGTCCGGGCCCCAGACCGCCACAGATACGCAGTATTTT,CASSQSGPQTATDTQYF
.,.,TRBJ1-2,TRBV28,TGTGCCAGCAGTCACGCACTGATTTCATATGGCTACACCTTC,CASSHALISYGYTF
few,TRBD1,TRBJ2-7,TRBV30,TGTGCCTGGGAGGGACAGCCGACCTACGAGCAGTACTTC,CAWEGQPTYEQYF
few,TRBD2,TRBJ2-2,TRBV23-1,TGCGCCAGCCTCCGGGGGGGAGAGACCGGGGAGCTGTTTTTT,CASLRGGETGELFF
many,.,TRBJ2-7,TRBV5-4,TGTGCCAGCAGCGTGTACCTACGGACAGCCTACGAGCAGTACTTC,CASSVYLRTAYEQYF
many,TRBD2,TRBJ2-7,TRBV29-1,TGCAGCGTGTCTAGCGGGGACGAGCAGTACTTC,CSVSSGDEQYF
.,TRBD1,TRBJ2-1,TRBV7-9,TGTGCCAGCAGCTTAGAGGGGGCAGTGGCCTACAATGAGCAGTTCTTC,CASSLEGAVAYNEQFF
few,TRBD2,TRBJ2-7,TRBV4-1,TGCGCCAGCAGCGCTAGCGGGGTTTACGAGCAGTACTTC,CASSASGVYEQYF
.,.,TRBJ1-4,TRBV12-3/TRBV12-4,TGTGCCAGCAGTTTCGCAGAAAATGAAAAACTGTTTTTT,CASSFAENEKLFF